The present entry profiles one T cell receptor beta chain with its context. This clonotype came up a few times. No antigen is known for it. The record has no base qualities; no much larger clone is one base away. Counted from cysteine to phenylalanine, this CDR3 has 14 amino acids. Only the CDR3 portion is preserved as DNA: 42 bases, with reading frame beginning at the first base. V loses 0 bases at its end and J loses 6 bases; junction bases beyond the gene matches: 3. These data come from a study of type 1 regulatory T cells (dated by TCRdb to about 2021). In terms of the full investigation: The study characterized an in vitro protocol that generated a Tr1-enriched, alloantigen-specific CD4 T cell product named T-allo10. T-allo10 was being tested clinically in patients with hematological malignancies who were undergoing allogeneic hematopoietic stem cell transplantation.

The investigation overall reported the following: A more restricted TCR repertoire was observed in Tr1 cells than in non-Tr1 cells, and this restriction was interpreted in the study as alloantigen-induced clonal expansion.

Data came from an Illumina MiSeq. TCRdb reanalyzed the raw reads on its own, using fastp at Q25 for trimming and MiXCR for clone calling, and kept in-frame beta chains. Rows are combined by CDR3 protein, so each entry shows the most common genes and DNA. This sample gives tens of thousands of distinct CDR3 sequences in total; approximately 12% of them show up just once. The top ten clonotypes cover around 8% of the sample. This receptor was taken from a human donor in good health. The sequenced material came from cultured non-Tr1 T cells, either the whole culture or a sorted T cell fraction (not recorded which). The sample's cell subset or site, from its label and the paper: non-Tr1 population from the T-allo10 product. The chain is made from TRBV12-3 or TRBV12-4 and TRBJ2-5; 8 junctional bases match TRBD1. The CDR3 region reads CASSLAGTGQTQYF. The base sequence is TGTGCCAGCAGTTTAGCGGGGACAGGACAGACCCAGTACTTC.